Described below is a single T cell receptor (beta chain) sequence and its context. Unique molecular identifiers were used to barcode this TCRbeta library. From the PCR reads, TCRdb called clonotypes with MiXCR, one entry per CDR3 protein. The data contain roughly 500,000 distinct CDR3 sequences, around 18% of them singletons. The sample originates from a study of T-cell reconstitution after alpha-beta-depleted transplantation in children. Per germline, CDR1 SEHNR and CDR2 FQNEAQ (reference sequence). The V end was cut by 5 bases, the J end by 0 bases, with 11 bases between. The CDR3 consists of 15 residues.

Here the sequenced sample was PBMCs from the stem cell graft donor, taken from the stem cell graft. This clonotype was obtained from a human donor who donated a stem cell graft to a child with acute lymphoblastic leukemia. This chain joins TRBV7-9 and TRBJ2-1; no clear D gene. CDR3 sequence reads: CASSEPLSSYNEQFF. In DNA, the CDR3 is TGTGCCAGCAGCGAACCCCTGAGCTCCTACAATGAGCAGTTCTTC.